Listed below are T cell receptor beta chains from one sample, sequenced in a study of shared clonotypes between healthy human individuals. The repertoire was sequenced with immunoSEQ multiplex PCR; TCRdb's copy has only in-frame clones and lacks some. The table lists roughly 2,000,000 clones, around 96% of them singletons. Sequenced input: naive CD8+ T cells sorted from blood. These receptors were obtained from a man between 18 and 35 years old in good health. CDR3s include the opening cysteine and the closing phenylalanine or tryptophan. A D gene is named only where the DNA matches it firmly. A clone size is listed for some rows: how often the clone was seen (once, few, many), or a class if it is expanded.

size	J	V	D	CDR3	DNA
-	TRBJ2-1	TRBV7-9	TRBD1	CASKSGTGKDEQFF	TGTGCCAGCAAATCCGGGACAGGGAAAGATGAGCAGTTCTTC
-	TRBJ2-5	TRBV7-9	TRBD2	CASSFILATQETQYF	TGTGCCAGCAGCTTTATACTAGCGACTCAAGAGACCCAGTACTTC
-	TRBJ2-1	TRBV5-1	-	CASSPSSYNEQFF	TGCGCCAGCAGCCCATCTTCCTACAATGAGCAGTTCTTC
-	TRBJ2-7	TRBV9	-	CASSPEGGLPLYEQYF	TGTGCCAGCAGCCCAGAGGGAGGCCTACCCCTCTACGAGCAGTACTTC
-	TRBJ1-4	TRBV27	TRBD1	CASRVGTGTEKLFF	TGTGCCAGCAGAGTTGGGACAGGGACTGAAAAACTGTTTTTT
-	TRBJ1-2	TRBV12-5	-	CAVPRTGHLYTF	TGTGCTGTCCCTAGGACCGGACACCTCTACACCTTC
-	TRBJ2-3	TRBV7-9	TRBD2	CASSHFLGLAATDTQYF	TGTGCCAGCAGCCACTTTCTGGGACTAGCGGCCACAGATACGCAGTATTTT
-	TRBJ2-5	TRBV4-1	-	CASSGGGETQYF	TGCGCCAGCAGCGGAGGGGGGGAGACCCAGTACTTC
-	TRBJ2-3	TRBV28	-	CASSPRGRAAGDTQYF	TGTGCCAGCAGCCCTCGGGGCCGAGCCGCTGGGGATACGCAGTATTTT
-	TRBJ2-7	TRBV9	-	CASSVGGSSYEQYF	TGTGCCAGCAGCGTCGGGGGTAGCAGCTACGAGCAGTACTTC
-	TRBJ2-2	TRBV6-5	-	CASSYSVGELFF	TGTGCCAGCAGTTACTCTGTTGGGGAGCTGTTTTTT
-	TRBJ1-1	TRBV5-8	-	CASSLGANTEAFF	TGTGCCAGCAGCTTGGGAGCGAACACTGAAGCTTTCTTT
-	TRBJ2-7	TRBV7-9	-	CASSLEYEQYF	TGTGCCAGCAGCTTAGAGTACGAGCAGTACTTC
-	TRBJ2-7	TRBV27	-	CASSLRWGVVYEQYF	TGTGCCAGCAGTTTGCGGTGGGGGGTTGTATACGAGCAGTACTTC
-	TRBJ2-2	TRBV28	-	CASSKQGNTGELFF	TGTGCCAGCAGCAAACAGGGGAACACCGGGGAGCTGTTTTTT
-	TRBJ2-7	TRBV7-9	-	CASSRTGFEQYF	TGTGCCAGCAGCCGCACAGGGTTCGAGCAGTACTTC
-	TRBJ1-5	TRBV11-3	-	CASNLTRWNQPQHF	TGTGCCAGCAACTTAACACGATGGAATCAGCCCCAGCATTTT
-	TRBJ1-2	TRBV7-3	-	CASFGIRDDGYTF	TGTGCCAGCTTCGGGATCCGGGACGACGGCTACACCTTC
-	TRBJ2-7	TRBV27	-	CASAQGGFLYEQYF	TGTGCCAGCGCCCAGGGAGGATTCCTCTACGAGCAGTACTTC
-	TRBJ2-1	TRBV7-2	TRBD2	CASSSLAGLYNEQFF	TGTGCCAGCAGCTCCCTAGCGGGACTCTACAATGAGCAGTTCTTC
-	TRBJ1-1	TRBV5-6	TRBD1	CASSFGTGLTEAFF	TGTGCCAGCAGCTTCGGGACAGGGCTGACTGAAGCTTTCTTT
-	TRBJ1-4	TRBV27	-	CASSPGGNLGKLFF	TGTGCCAGCAGTCCGGGAGGAAACTTGGGGAAACTGTTTTTT
-	TRBJ1-1	TRBV30	-	CAWALGKDTEAFF	TGTGCCTGGGCCTTGGGGAAAGACACTGAAGCTTTCTTT
-	TRBJ2-1	TRBV7-9	-	CASSSESSYNEQFF	TGTGCCAGCAGCTCGGAGAGCTCCTACAATGAGCAGTTCTTC
-	TRBJ2-1	TRBV13	TRBD2	CASSLGTSGYNEQFF	TGTGCCAGCAGCTTAGGGACTAGCGGCTACAATGAGCAGTTCTTC
-	TRBJ2-7	TRBV15	TRBD2	CATSRGTSGELLGHEQYF	TGTGCCACCAGCAGAGGGACTAGCGGGGAGCTACTCGGTCACGAGCAGTACTTC
-	TRBJ1-6	TRBV28	-	CASSSDGSYNSPLHF	TGTGCCAGCAGTTCGGACGGATCTTATAATTCACCCCTCCACTTT
-	TRBJ2-2	TRBV9	-	CASSVARGKEGTGELFF	TGTGCCAGCAGCGTAGCCCGGGGGAAGGAGGGCACCGGGGAGCTGTTTTTT
-	TRBJ2-7	TRBV6-1	-	CASSEGGAYEQYF	TGTGCCAGCAGTGAAGGAGGCGCCTACGAGCAGTACTTC
-	TRBJ2-7	TRBV27	TRBD1	CASSSDRDRGLRGQYF	TGTGCCAGCAGTTCCGACCGGGACAGGGGCCTACGAGGGCAGTACTTC
-	TRBJ2-2	TRBV27	TRBD1	CASSLFGTANTGELFF	TGTGCCAGCAGTTTGTTTGGGACAGCGAACACCGGGGAGCTGTTTTTT
-	TRBJ2-1	TRBV5-6	TRBD2	CASSLFASGTYNEQFF	TGTGCCAGCAGCTTGTTCGCTAGCGGGACCTACAATGAGCAGTTCTTC
once	TRBJ2-6	TRBV30	-	CAWEGIPEGAGFSGANVLTF	TGTGCCTGGGAGGGGATCCCTGAGGGTGCCGGCTTCTCTGGGGCCAACGTCCTGACTTTC
-	TRBJ2-1	TRBV6-6	TRBD2	CASSLAGGPGNEQFF	TGTGCCAGCAGCCTAGCGGGAGGGCCGGGCAATGAGCAGTTCTTC
once	TRBJ1-5	TRBV6-6	-	CASSWGEDSNQPQHF	TGTGCCAGCAGTTGGGGGGAGGATAGCAATCAGCCCCAGCATTTT
-	TRBJ1-4	TRBV4-1	TRBD1	CASRVRQGASEKLFF	TGCGCCAGCAGAGTCCGACAGGGGGCCTCTGAAAAACTGTTTTTT
-	TRBJ1-3	TRBV11-3	TRBD1	CASSLGTGQWTAENTIYF	TGTGCCAGCAGCTTAGGTACGGGACAGTGGACGGCCGAAAACACCATATATTTT
-	TRBJ2-7	TRBV7-6	-	CASSLRVDGYEQYF	TGTGCCAGCAGCTTACGAGTGGACGGTTACGAGCAGTACTTC
-	TRBJ2-1	TRBV9	TRBD2	CASKGDSGASQTFSGSGHEQFF	TGTGCCAGCAAGGGGGACAGTGGTGCCTCACAGACCTTTAGCGGGAGTGGTCATGAGCAGTTCTTC
-	TRBJ2-2	TRBV11-2	-	CASSLIATGELFF	TGTGCCAGCAGCTTAATTGCAACCGGGGAGCTGTTTTTT
-	TRBJ2-7	TRBV28	TRBD2	CASRMTSGYEQYF	TGTGCCAGCAGAATGACTAGCGGCTACGAGCAGTACTTC
once	TRBJ2-7	TRBV29-1	-	CSVANPGQSYEQYF	TGCAGCGTAGCAAATCCGGGACAATCCTACGAGCAGTACTTC
-	TRBJ1-2	TRBV6-1	-	CASSGAGGYTF	TGTGCCAGCAGTGGGGCCGGTGGCTACACCTTC
-	TRBJ2-3	TRBV6-5	-	CASSPAPWPQYF	TGTGCCAGCAGCCCGGCCCCTTGGCCGCAGTATTTT
-	TRBJ1-2	TRBV19	-	CASSIDGNYGYTF	TGTGCCAGTAGTATAGACGGAAACTATGGCTACACCTTC
-	TRBJ1-5	TRBV25-1	-	CASSDGWGQPQHF	TGTGCCAGCAGTGACGGGTGGGGTCAGCCCCAGCATTTT
-	TRBJ2-1	TRBV4-1	-	CASSQGTLSGEQFF	TGCGCCAGCAGCCAAGGGACCCTTTCAGGTGAGCAGTTCTTC
-	TRBJ1-1	TRBV27	-	CASSLWGVNTEAFF	TGTGCCAGCAGTCTGTGGGGGGTGAACACTGAAGCTTTCTTT
-	TRBJ1-1	TRBV5-6	TRBD1	CASSPGTGVLAEAFF	TGTGCCAGCAGCCCCGGGACAGGGGTTTTGGCGGAAGCTTTCTTT
-	TRBJ1-2	TRBV27	-	CASSLSAFYGYTF	TGTGCCAGCAGTTTGTCAGCTTTCTATGGCTACACCTTC
-	TRBJ1-1	TRBV9	-	CASSVSGNTEAFF	TGTGCCAGCAGCGTTTCCGGGAACACTGAAGCTTTCTTT
-	TRBJ1-2	TRBV6-5	TRBD1	CASSSTGGNGYTF	TGTGCCAGCAGTTCGACAGGGGGCAACGGCTACACCTTC
-	TRBJ1-1	TRBV13	-	CASSFRALEAFF	TGTGCCAGCAGCTTCCGCGCGCTGGAAGCTTTCTTT